The rows below give T cell receptor beta chains drawn from one sample of a study of blood T cell repertoires in COVID-19. Sequenced by immunoSEQ multiplex PCR; TCRdb stores in-frame clones only, minus some. Of a few hundred thousand clones listed, 86% are singletons. Sequenced input: peripheral blood. These receptor sequences come from a woman between 50 and 59 years old with COVID-19, enrolled during active disease. Both conserved end residues are part of each CDR3. The D gene is left open where the match is weak. Not all rows give a size; the values are once, few, many and, for expanded clones, a class.

. | TRBJ1-1 | once | TRBV13 | 16 | CASSLGGSITRTEAFF | TGTGCCAGCAGCTTAGGAGGATCTATCACGCGGACTGAAGCTTTCTTT
. | TRBJ2-5 | . | TRBV11-3 | 14 | CASSPSGRGETQYF | TGTGCCAGCAGTCCCTCGGGGAGGGGGGAGACCCAGTACTTC
. | TRBJ1-1 | . | TRBV5-8 | 12 | CASSFMNTEAFF | TGTGCCAGCAGCTTTATGAACACTGAAGCTTTCTTT
. | TRBJ2-3 | . | TRBV5-4 | 13 | CASSGGFTDTQYF | TGTGCCAGCAGCGGCGGGTTTACAGATACGCAGTATTTT
TRBD2 | TRBJ2-3 | . | TRBV7-2 | 16 | CASSFGTSGGADTQYF | TGTGCCAGCAGCTTTGGGACTAGCGGGGGGGCAGATACGCAGTATTTT
. | TRBJ2-1 | . | TRBV24-1 | 18 | CATSDQPLAGASGNEQFF | TGTGCCACCAGTGATCAGCCTCTCGCGGGGGCCTCCGGTAATGAGCAGTTCTTC
. | TRBJ2-1 | . | TRBV6-2/TRBV6-3 | 19 | CASSYSSFGMAGPRNEQFF | TGTGCCAGCAGTTACTCGTCGTTCGGGATGGCAGGACCACGAAATGAGCAGTTCTTC
. | TRBJ2-6 | . | TRBV2 | 16 | CASSEVGLTGANVLTF | TGTGCCAGCAGTGAAGTGGGGCTGACTGGGGCCAACGTCCTGACTTTC
. | TRBJ2-3 | . | TRBV11-3 | 12 | CASSLISDTQYF | TGTGCCAGCAGCTTAATATCCGATACGCAGTATTTT
. | TRBJ1-1 | . | TRBV6-2/TRBV6-3 | 14 | CASSYGPTNTEAFF | TGTGCCAGCAGTTACGGGCCCACGAACACTGAAGCTTTCTTT
TRBD1 | TRBJ1-2 | . | TRBV5-4 | 14 | CASSLDRGVYGYTF | TGTGCCAGCAGCCTGGACAGGGGAGTTTATGGCTACACCTTC
. | TRBJ2-3 | . | TRBV5-1 | 15 | CASSLEAGNTDTQYF | TGCGCCAGCAGCTTGGAGGCGGGGAACACAGATACGCAGTATTTT
. | TRBJ1-1 | . | TRBV6-2/TRBV6-3 | 14 | CASSYVAGITEAFF | TGTGCCAGCAGTTACGTGGCAGGGATCACTGAAGCTTTCTTT
TRBD2 | TRBJ2-2 | . | TRBV10-3 | 14 | CAGVRGGVTGELFF | TGTGCCGGGGTGCGGGGGGGCGTCACCGGGGAGCTGTTTTTT
TRBD2 | TRBJ2-1 | . | TRBV5-1 | 16 | CASSLGGTKSGNEQFF | TGCGCCAGCAGCTTGGGAGGGACTAAGAGTGGGAATGAGCAGTTCTTC
. | TRBJ2-5 | . | TRBV11-1 | 12 | CASSLARETQYF | TGTGCCAGCAGCTTAGCGAGGGAGACCCAGTACTTC
TRBD1 | TRBJ1-3 | . | TRBV6-6 | 16 | CASSYQGAISGNTIYF | TGTGCCAGCAGTTATCAGGGGGCTATCTCTGGAAACACCATATATTTT
TRBD1 | TRBJ1-2 | . | TRBV6-6 | 14 | CASRETGGGYGYTF | TGTGCCAGCAGAGAAACAGGGGGCGGCTATGGCTACACCTTC
. | TRBJ2-1 | once | TRBV12-5 | 19 | CASGPTPFSGMASYNEQFF | TGTGCTAGTGGCCCGACTCCTTTTTCAGGGATGGCGTCCTACAATGAGCAGTTCTTC
. | TRBJ1-1 | . | TRBV9 | 13 | CASSQGWGTEAFF | TGTGCCAGCAGTCAGGGGTGGGGCACTGAAGCTTTCTTT
. | TRBJ1-2 | . | TRBV7-2 | 14 | CASSYSGGWRGYTF | TGTGCCAGCAGCTATTCCGGTGGGTGGAGGGGCTACACCTTC
TRBD1 | TRBJ1-1 | . | TRBV19 | 13 | CATYNRGRTEAFF | TGTGCCACCTATAACAGGGGGCGCACTGAAGCTTTCTTT
. | TRBJ2-4 | . | TRBV11-2 | 16 | CASSLGRSGAKNIQYF | TGTGCCAGCAGCTTAGGCCGGTCCGGGGCCAAAAACATTCAGTACTTC
. | TRBJ2-3 | . | TRBV3-1/TRBV3-2 | 13 | CASSQAARDTQYF | TGTGCCAGCAGCCAGGCCGCACGAGATACGCAGTATTTT
TRBD1 | TRBJ1-2 | . | TRBV6-5 | 13 | CASSYTGGYGYTF | TGTGCCAGCAGTTATACAGGGGGCTATGGCTACACCTTC
TRBD2 | TRBJ2-7 | . | TRBV27 | 13 | CASSSSGPYEQYF | TGTGCCAGCAGTTCTAGCGGGCCCTACGAGCAGTACTTC
TRBD2 | TRBJ2-3 | . | TRBV15 | 17 | CATSRISGTSGMDTQYF | TGTGCCACCAGCAGAATTTCCGGGACTAGCGGGATGGATACGCAGTATTTT
TRBD1 | TRBJ1-3 | few | TRBV5-6 | 17 | CASSLAPRGLGGNTIYF | TGTGCCAGCAGCTTGGCCCCGAGGGGGCTGGGGGGAAACACCATATATTTT
TRBD1 | TRBJ2-5 | . | TRBV19 | 15 | CASSNVDRASETQYF | TGTGCCAGTAGTAACGTCGACAGGGCGTCAGAGACCCAGTACTTC
TRBD1 | TRBJ2-3 | . | TRBV11-2 | 15 | CASSYRGPGTDTQYF | TGTGCCAGCAGCTACAGGGGGCCGGGCACAGATACGCAGTATTTT
. | TRBJ1-2 | . | TRBV5-8 | 14 | CASSLKGGPGGYTF | TGTGCCAGCAGCTTAAAGGGAGGCCCAGGGGGCTACACCTTC
TRBD2 | TRBJ2-1 | . | TRBV5-1 | 14 | CASSFIAGNNEQFF | TGCGCCAGCAGCTTTATAGCGGGGAACAATGAGCAGTTCTTC
. | TRBJ1-2 | . | TRBV12-5 | 12 | CASGFSNYGYTF | TGTGCTAGTGGTTTTAGTAACTATGGCTACACCTTC
TRBD1 | TRBJ1-1 | . | TRBV10-3 | 14 | CAISEGQVNTEAFF | TGTGCCATCAGTGAGGGACAGGTGAACACTGAAGCTTTCTTT
. | TRBJ1-1 | few | TRBV2 | 13 | CASSERRNTEAFF | TGTGCCAGCAGTGAAAGGAGGAACACTGAAGCTTTCTTT
. | TRBJ1-6 | . | TRBV18 | 14 | CASSPTTYNSPLHF | TGTGCCAGCTCACCAACTACCTATAATTCACCCCTCCACTTT
TRBD1 | TRBJ1-5 | . | TRBV29-1 | 14 | CSVSIGDRVQPQHF | TGCAGCGTGTCTATTGGAGACAGGGTTCAGCCCCAGCATTTT
TRBD2 | TRBJ2-1 | . | TRBV5-5 | 17 | CASSRSLTSGGYNEQFF | TGTGCCAGCAGCCGCTCCTTAACTAGCGGGGGATACAATGAGCAGTTCTTC
. | TRBJ2-1 | . | TRBV29-1 | 11 | CSVVGVPEQFF | TGCAGCGTTGTAGGGGTCCCAGAGCAGTTCTTC
. | TRBJ2-1 | . | TRBV2 | 14 | CASKGGDTYNEQFF | TGTGCCAGCAAAGGAGGCGACACCTACAATGAGCAGTTCTTC
. | TRBJ2-3 | . | TRBV19 | 17 | CASSIPSGVDGTDTQYF | TGTGCCAGTAGTATCCCCTCGGGAGTCGACGGGACAGATACGCAGTATTTT
. | TRBJ2-2 | . | TRBV2 | 15 | CASRADRKSTGELFF | TGTGCCAGTAGAGCGGACAGAAAGAGCACCGGGGAGCTGTTTTTT
TRBD2 | TRBJ2-3 | . | TRBV5-6 | 14 | CASSFQRGRDTQYF | TGTGCCAGCAGCTTCCAGCGGGGGCGAGATACGCAGTATTTT
. | TRBJ2-3 | . | TRBV4-3 | 17 | CASSQERGRRVRDTQYF | TGCGCCAGCAGCCAAGAGCGGGGGCGGCGAGTGAGAGATACGCAGTATTTT
TRBD1 | TRBJ2-1 | . | TRBV19 | 15 | CASSISWTGGTGQFF | TGTGCCAGTAGTATATCCTGGACAGGGGGGACTGGGCAGTTCTTC
TRBD2 | TRBJ2-3 | once | TRBV7-3 | 16 | CASSPSRGLDTDTQYF | TGTGCCAGCAGCCCTTCCCGGGGACTAGATACAGATACGCAGTATTTT
TRBD1 | TRBJ1-5 | . | TRBV19 | 15 | CASSDRGNHNQPQHF | TGTGCCAGTAGCGACAGGGGCAACCATAATCAGCCCCAGCATTTT
. | TRBJ1-4 | . | TRBV27 | 14 | CASSRGTYNEKLFF | TGTGCCAGCAGCCGCGGGACCTATAATGAAAAACTGTTTTTT